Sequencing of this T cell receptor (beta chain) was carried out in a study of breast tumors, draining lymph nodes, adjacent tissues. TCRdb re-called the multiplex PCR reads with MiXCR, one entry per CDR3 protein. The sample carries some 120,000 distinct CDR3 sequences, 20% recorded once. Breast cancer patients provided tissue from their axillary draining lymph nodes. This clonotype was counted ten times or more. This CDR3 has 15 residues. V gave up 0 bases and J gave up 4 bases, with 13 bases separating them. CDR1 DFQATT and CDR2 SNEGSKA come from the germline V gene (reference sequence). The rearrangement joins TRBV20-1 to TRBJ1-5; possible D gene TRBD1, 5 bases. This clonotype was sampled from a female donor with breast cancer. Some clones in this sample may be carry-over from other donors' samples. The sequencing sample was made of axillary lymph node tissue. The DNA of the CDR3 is TGCAGTGCTAGAGACCCATCCCAGGGAAATCAGCCCCAGCATTTT. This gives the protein CSARDPSQGNQPQHF.